A selection of T cell receptor beta chains follows, all from one sample in a study of blood T cell repertoires in COVID-19. Only in-frame clones appear in the TCRdb table, and some are missing; sequencing was by immunoSEQ multiplex PCR. The sample lists about 250,000 clones, 70% to 90% occurring once. Sequenced: peripheral blood. The receptors come from a man aged 18 to 30 with active or convalescent COVID-19. CDR3s include the opening cysteine and the closing phenylalanine or tryptophan. The order of the fields is clone size, J gene, D gene, V gene, CDR3 DNA, CDR3 protein. The D gene is left open where the match is weak. Size is omitted from some rows. Given values are once, few, many or a class for expanded clones.

abundance: NA
j_gene: TRBJ1-3
d_gene: NA
v_gene: TRBV27
CDR3nt: TGTGCCAGCAGTTTTTCCAGCCCGGGATCTGGAAACACCATATATTTT
CDR3aa: CASSFSSPGSGNTIYF

abundance: once
j_gene: TRBJ2-7
d_gene: NA
v_gene: TRBV19
CDR3nt: TGTGCCAGTAGTATAGGGGGCGACGAGCAGTACTTC
CDR3aa: CASSIGGDEQYF

abundance: NA
j_gene: TRBJ2-7
d_gene: TRBD1
v_gene: TRBV7-2
CDR3nt: TGTGCCAGCAGCTTGGGGACAGGCGGGCACGAGCAGTACTTC
CDR3aa: CASSLGTGGHEQYF

abundance: NA
j_gene: TRBJ2-3
d_gene: NA
v_gene: TRBV2
CDR3nt: TGTGCCAGCAGTGAATATGGGGGCTATACGCAGTATTTT
CDR3aa: CASSEYGGYTQYF

abundance: NA
j_gene: TRBJ2-7
d_gene: TRBD2
v_gene: TRBV6-5
CDR3nt: TGTGCCAGCAGCGCCGGGGGGGGTGGTTACGAGCAGTACTTC
CDR3aa: CASSAGGGGYEQYF

abundance: NA
j_gene: TRBJ2-7
d_gene: NA
v_gene: TRBV2
CDR3nt: TGTGCCAACAGAAGAGACAGCTACGAGCAGTACTTC
CDR3aa: CANRRDSYEQYF

abundance: NA
j_gene: TRBJ1-2
d_gene: TRBD1
v_gene: TRBV9
CDR3nt: TGTGCCAGCAGGGAGGGACAGGGCATTCAGTATGGCTACACCTTC
CDR3aa: CASREGQGIQYGYTF

abundance: NA
j_gene: TRBJ1-1
d_gene: TRBD1
v_gene: TRBV2
CDR3nt: TGTGCCAGCAGTGGGCAGGGGGCGCCCCCCGCTGTGAGGGATAAAGCTTTCTTT
CDR3aa: CASSGQGAPPAVRDKAFF

abundance: NA
j_gene: TRBJ2-1
d_gene: TRBD2
v_gene: TRBV15
CDR3nt: TGTGCCACCAGCACGGGACTAGCGGGAGTTTTTGAGCAGTTCTTC
CDR3aa: CATSTGLAGVFEQFF

abundance: NA
j_gene: TRBJ2-3
d_gene: NA
v_gene: TRBV18
CDR3nt: TGTGCCAGCTCACCACTGGCGGGCACAGATACGCAGTATTTT
CDR3aa: CASSPLAGTDTQYF

abundance: NA
j_gene: TRBJ2-1
d_gene: TRBD1
v_gene: TRBV5-1
CDR3nt: TGCGCCAGCTACACCGGGACAGGGTTCAATGAGCAGTTCTTC
CDR3aa: CASYTGTGFNEQFF

abundance: few
j_gene: TRBJ1-2
d_gene: NA
v_gene: TRBV2
CDR3nt: TGTGCCAGCAGCCAACTCCCAGGGTCAGGTGGCTACACCTTC
CDR3aa: CASSQLPGSGGYTF

abundance: NA
j_gene: TRBJ1-2
d_gene: NA
v_gene: TRBV5-5
CDR3nt: TGTGCCAGCAGCTTGGCCGTCCGTCCGGGGTACACCTTC
CDR3aa: CASSLAVRPGYTF

abundance: NA
j_gene: TRBJ1-1
d_gene: TRBD1
v_gene: TRBV27
CDR3nt: TGTGCCAGCAGTTCTTTACAGGGGGCTATGAACACTGAAGCTTTCTTT
CDR3aa: CASSSLQGAMNTEAFF

abundance: NA
j_gene: TRBJ2-2
d_gene: TRBD1
v_gene: TRBV19
CDR3nt: TGTGCCAGTAGTCGGGACAGTTGGAACACCGGGGAGCTGTTTTTT
CDR3aa: CASSRDSWNTGELFF

abundance: NA
j_gene: TRBJ1-1
d_gene: TRBD1
v_gene: TRBV28
CDR3nt: TGTGCCAGCAGTCTGGGACAGGGGTCTGAAGCTTTCTTT
CDR3aa: CASSLGQGSEAFF

abundance: NA
j_gene: TRBJ2-7
d_gene: NA
v_gene: TRBV28
CDR3nt: TGTGCCAGCAGTTTAACGGGGGACGAGCAGTACTTC
CDR3aa: CASSLTGDEQYF

abundance: NA
j_gene: TRBJ1-2
d_gene: NA
v_gene: TRBV7-3
CDR3nt: TGTGCCAGCAGCGCGGGACGGGGCTATGGCTACACCTTC
CDR3aa: CASSAGRGYGYTF